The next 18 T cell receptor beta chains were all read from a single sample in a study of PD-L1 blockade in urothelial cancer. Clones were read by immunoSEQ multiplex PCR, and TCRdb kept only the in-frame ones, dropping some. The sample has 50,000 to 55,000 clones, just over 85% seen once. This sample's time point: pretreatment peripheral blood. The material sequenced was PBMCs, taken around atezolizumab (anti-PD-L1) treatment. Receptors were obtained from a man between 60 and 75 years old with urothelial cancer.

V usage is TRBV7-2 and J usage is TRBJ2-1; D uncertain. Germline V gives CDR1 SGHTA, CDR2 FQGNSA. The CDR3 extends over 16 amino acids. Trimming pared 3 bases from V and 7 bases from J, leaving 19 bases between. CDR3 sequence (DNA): TGTGCCAGCAGCTTTCTCGCGGCTTACCGATCGAATGAGCAGTTCTTC. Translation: CASSFLAAYRSNEQFF.

This CDR3 is CASRASGASGANEQFF. The CDR3 nucleotides are TGCGCCAGCAGGGCTAGCGGGGCCTCAGGAGCCAATGAGCAGTTCTTC. V and J are TRBV5-1 and TRBJ2-1, with 9 bases that match TRBD2. The CDR3 consists of 16 residues. J lost 6 bases, V lost 5 bases, and 12 bases had no gene match. Germline V gene sequence: CDR1 SGHRS, CDR2 YFSETQ.

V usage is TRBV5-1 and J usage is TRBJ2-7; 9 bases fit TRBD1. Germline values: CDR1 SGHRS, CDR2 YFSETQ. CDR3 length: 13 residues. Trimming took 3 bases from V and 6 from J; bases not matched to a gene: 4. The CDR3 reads CASSWDRVVEQYF. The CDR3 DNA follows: TGCGCCAGCAGCTGGGACAGGGTAGTCGAGCAGTACTTC.

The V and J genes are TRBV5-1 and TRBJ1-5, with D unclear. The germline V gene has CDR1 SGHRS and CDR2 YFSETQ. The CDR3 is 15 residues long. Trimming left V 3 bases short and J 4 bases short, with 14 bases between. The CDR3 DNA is TGCGCCAGCAGCTCTGGACTGGAAGGGAATCAGCCCCAGCATTTT. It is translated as CASSSGLEGNQPQHF.

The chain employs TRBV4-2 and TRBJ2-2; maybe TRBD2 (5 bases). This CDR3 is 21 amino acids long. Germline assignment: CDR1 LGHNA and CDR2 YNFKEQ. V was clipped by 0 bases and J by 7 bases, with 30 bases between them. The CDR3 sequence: CASSQELRSLGLIQSGGELFF. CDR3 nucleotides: TGTGCCAGCAGCCAAGAGTTGCGGTCACTAGGTTTGATTCAGTCAGGCGGGGAGCTGTTTTTT.

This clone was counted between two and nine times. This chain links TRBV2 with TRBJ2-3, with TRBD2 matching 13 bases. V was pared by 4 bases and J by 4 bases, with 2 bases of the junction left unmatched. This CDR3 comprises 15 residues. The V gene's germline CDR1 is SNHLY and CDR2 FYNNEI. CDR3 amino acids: CASSGTSGSPDTQYF. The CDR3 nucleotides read TGTGCCAGCAGTGGGACTAGCGGGAGCCCAGATACGCAGTATTTT.

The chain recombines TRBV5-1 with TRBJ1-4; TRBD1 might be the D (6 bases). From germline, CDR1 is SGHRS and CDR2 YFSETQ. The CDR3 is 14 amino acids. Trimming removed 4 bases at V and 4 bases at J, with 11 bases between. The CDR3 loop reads CASSATGLNEKLFF. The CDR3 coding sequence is TGCGCCAGCAGCGCGACAGGACTTAATGAAAAACTGTTTTTT. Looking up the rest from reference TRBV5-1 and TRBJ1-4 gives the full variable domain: KAGVTQTPRYLIKTRGQQVTLSCSPISGHRSVSWYQQTPGQGLQFLFEYFSETQRNKGNFPGRFSGRQFSNSRSEMNVSTLELGDSALYLCASSATGLNEKLFFGSGTQLSVL.

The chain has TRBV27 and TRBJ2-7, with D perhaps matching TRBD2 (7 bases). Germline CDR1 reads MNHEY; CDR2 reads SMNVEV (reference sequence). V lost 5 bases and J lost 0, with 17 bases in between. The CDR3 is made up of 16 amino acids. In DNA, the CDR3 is TGTGCCAGCAGTCCCCCTCGGGGGGCCGACTCCTACGAGCAGTACTTC. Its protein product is CASSPPRGADSYEQYF.

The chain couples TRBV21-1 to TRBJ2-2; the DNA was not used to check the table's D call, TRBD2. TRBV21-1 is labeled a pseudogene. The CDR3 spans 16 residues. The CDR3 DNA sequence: TGTGCCAGCAGCAAAGAACCAGCGGCGAACACCGGGGAGCTGTTTTTT. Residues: CASSKEPAANTGELFF.

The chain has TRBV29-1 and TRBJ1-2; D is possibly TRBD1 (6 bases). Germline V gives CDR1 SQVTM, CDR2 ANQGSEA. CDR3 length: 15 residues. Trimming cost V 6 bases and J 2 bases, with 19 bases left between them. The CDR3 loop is CSVTKPGGANYGYTF. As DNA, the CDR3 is TGCAGCGTGACCAAACCGGGGGGGGCGAACTATGGCTACACCTTC.

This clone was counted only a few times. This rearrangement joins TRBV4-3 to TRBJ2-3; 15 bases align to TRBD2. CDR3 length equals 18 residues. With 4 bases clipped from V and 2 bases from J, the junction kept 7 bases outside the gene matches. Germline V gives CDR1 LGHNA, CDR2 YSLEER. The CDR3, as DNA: TGCGCCAGCAGCCCGGGACTAGCGGGGGGCCTATCCACAGATACGCAGTATTTT. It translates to CASSPGLAGGLSTDTQYF.

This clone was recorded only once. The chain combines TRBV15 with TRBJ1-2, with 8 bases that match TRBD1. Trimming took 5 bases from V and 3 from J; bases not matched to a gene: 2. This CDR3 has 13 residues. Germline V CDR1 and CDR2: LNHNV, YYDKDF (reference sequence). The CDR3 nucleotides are TGTGCCACCAGCCCGGACAGGGACTATGGCTACACCTTC. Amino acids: CATSPDRDYGYTF. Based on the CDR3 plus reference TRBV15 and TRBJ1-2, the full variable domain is DAMVIQNPRYQVTQFGKPVTLSCSQTLNHNVMYWYQQKSSQAPKLLFHYYDKDFNNEADTPDNFQSRRPNTSFCFLDIRSPGLGDTAMYLCATSPDRDYGYTFGSGTRLTVV.

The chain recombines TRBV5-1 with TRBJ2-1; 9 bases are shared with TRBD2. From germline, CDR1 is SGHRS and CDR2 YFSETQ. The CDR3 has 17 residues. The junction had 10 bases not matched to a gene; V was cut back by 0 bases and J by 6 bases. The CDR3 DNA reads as TGCGCCAGCAGCTTGGTTTTGGGGACTAGCACCCCCAATGAGCAGTTCTTC. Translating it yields CASSLVLGTSTPNEQFF.

CDR3 coding DNA: TGTGCCAGCAGTAGCCGTAGGGACAGAAATAATCAGCCCCAGCATTTT. This sequence encodes CASSSRRDRNNQPQHF. The chain recombines TRBV2 with TRBJ1-5; 7 nucleotides match TRBD1. V shed 5 bases and J 4 bases; nucleotides not matched to a gene: 11. CDR1 and CDR2 (germline): SNHLY, FYNNEI. CDR3 size: 16 residues.

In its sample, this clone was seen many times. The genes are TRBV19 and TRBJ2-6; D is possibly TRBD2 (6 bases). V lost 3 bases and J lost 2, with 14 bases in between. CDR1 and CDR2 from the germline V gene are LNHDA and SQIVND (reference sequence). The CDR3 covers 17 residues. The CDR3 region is CASSIFGREAGANVLTF. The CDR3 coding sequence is TGTGCCAGTAGTATCTTCGGCAGGGAGGCTGGGGCCAACGTCCTGACTTTC. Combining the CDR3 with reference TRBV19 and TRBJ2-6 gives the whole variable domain DGGITQSPKYLFRKEGQNVTLSCEQNLNHDAMYWYRQDPGQGLRLIYYSQIVNDFQKGDIAEGYSVSREKKESFPLTVTSAQKNPTAFYLCASSIFGREAGANVLTFGAGSRLTVL.

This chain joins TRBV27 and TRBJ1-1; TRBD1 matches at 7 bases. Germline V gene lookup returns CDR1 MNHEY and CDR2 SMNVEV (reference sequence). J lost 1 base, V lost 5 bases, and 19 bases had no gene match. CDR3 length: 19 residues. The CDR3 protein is CASSLSRLGTADRNTEAFF. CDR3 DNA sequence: TGTGCCAGCAGTCTAAGTAGGCTCGGGACAGCAGATAGGAACACTGAAGCTTTCTTT.

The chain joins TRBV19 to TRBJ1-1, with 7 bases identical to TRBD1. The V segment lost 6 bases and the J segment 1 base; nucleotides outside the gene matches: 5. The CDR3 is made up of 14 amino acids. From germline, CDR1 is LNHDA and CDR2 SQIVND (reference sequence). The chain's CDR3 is CASSWDSSNTEAFF. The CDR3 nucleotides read TGTGCCAGTAGCTGGGACAGTTCGAACACTGAAGCTTTCTTT. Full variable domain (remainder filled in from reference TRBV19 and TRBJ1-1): DGGITQSPKYLFRKEGQNVTLSCEQNLNHDAMYWYRQDPGQGLRLIYYSQIVNDFQKGDIAEGYSVSREKKESFPLTVTSAQKNPTAFYLCASSWDSSNTEAFFGQGTRLTVV.

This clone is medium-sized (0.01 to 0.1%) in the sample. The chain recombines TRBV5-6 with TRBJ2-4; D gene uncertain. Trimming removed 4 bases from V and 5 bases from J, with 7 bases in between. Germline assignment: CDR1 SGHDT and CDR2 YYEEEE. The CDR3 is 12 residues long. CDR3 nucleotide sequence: TGTGCCAGCAGCCTAACCCAAAACATTCAGTACTTC. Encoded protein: CASSLTQNIQYF. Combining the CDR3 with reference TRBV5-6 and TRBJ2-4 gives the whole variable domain DAGVTQSPTHLIKTRGQQVTLRCSPKSGHDTVSWYQQALGQGPQFIFQYYEEEERQRGNFPDRFSGHQFPNYSSELNVNALLLGDSALYLCASSLTQNIQYFGAGTRLSVL.